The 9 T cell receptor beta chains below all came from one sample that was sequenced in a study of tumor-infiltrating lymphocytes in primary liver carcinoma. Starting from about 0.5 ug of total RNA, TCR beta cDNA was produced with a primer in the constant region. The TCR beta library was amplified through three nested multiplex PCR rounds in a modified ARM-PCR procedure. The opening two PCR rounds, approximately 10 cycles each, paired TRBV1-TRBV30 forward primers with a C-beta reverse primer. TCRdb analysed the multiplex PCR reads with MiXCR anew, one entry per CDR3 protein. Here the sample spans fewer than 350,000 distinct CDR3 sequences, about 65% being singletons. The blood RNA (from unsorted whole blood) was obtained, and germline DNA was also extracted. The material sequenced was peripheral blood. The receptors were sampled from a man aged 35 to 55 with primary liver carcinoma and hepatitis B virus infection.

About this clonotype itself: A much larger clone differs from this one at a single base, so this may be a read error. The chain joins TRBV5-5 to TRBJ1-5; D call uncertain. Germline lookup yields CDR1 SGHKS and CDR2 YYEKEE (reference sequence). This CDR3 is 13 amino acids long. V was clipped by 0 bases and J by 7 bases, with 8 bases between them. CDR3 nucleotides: TGTGCCAGCAGCTTGGGTCGGGGACAGCCCCAGCATTTT. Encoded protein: CASSLGRGQPQHF.

CDR3 loop: CAGNGQCRVYEQYF. For the CDR3, the DNA is TGTGCCGGCAATGGTCAGTGTAGGGTCTACGAGCAGTACTTC. This rearrangement joins TRBV11-2 to TRBJ2-7; D not resolved. The CDR3 spans 14 residues. Germline V gives CDR1 SGHAT, CDR2 FQNNGV. Trimming took off 11 bases at V and 3 bases at J, with 20 bases between the two ends.

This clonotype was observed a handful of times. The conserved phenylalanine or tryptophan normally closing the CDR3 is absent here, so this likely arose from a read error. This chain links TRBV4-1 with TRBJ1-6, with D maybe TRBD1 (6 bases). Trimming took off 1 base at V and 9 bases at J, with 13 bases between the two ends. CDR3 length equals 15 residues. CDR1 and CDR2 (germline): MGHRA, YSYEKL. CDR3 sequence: CASSQVRGGRSPLHL. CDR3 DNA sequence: TGCGCCAGCAGCCAAGTTCGGGGGGGCCGTTCACCCCTCCACCTT.

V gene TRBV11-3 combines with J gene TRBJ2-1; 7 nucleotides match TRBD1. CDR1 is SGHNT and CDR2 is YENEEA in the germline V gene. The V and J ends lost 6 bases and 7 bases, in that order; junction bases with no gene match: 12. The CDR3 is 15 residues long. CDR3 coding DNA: TGTGCCAGCAGGCGACAGGGCCCCAGGGGGAATGAGCAGTTCTTC. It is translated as CASRRQGPRGNEQFF.

The CDR3, as DNA: TGTGCCAGCGGCCGCGGGGACACTAAAAACATTCAGTACTTC. Its translation is CASGRGDTKNIQYF. The chain combines TRBV6-5 with TRBJ2-4; D is possibly TRBD1 or TRBD2 (6 bases each). The germline V gene has CDR1 MNHEY and CDR2 SVGAGI. The germline V and J ends were trimmed by 8 bases and 4 bases, with 15 bases remaining between them. There are 14 residues in the CDR3.

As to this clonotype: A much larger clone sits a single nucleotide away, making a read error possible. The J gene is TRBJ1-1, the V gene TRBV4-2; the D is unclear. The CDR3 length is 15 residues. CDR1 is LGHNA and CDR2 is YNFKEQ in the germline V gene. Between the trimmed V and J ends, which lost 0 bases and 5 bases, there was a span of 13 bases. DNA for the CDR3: TGTGCCAGCAGCCAAGAAACAGTGGGCTGGACTGAAGCTTTCTTT. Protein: CASSQETVGWTEAFF.

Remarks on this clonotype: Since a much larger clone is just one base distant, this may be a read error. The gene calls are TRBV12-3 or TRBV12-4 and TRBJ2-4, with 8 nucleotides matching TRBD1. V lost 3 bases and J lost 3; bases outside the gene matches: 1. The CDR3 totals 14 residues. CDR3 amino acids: CASSLDRVKNIQYF. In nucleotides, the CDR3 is TGTGCCAGCAGTTTGGACAGGGTCAAAAACATTCAGTACTTC.

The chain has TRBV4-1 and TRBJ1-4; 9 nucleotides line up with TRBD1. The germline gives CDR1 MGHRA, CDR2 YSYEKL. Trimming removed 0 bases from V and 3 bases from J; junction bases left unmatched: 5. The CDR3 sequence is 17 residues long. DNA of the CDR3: TGCGCCAGCAGCCAAGATGGGACAGGGTCATCTAATGAAAAACTGTTTTTT. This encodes CASSQDGTGSSNEKLFF.

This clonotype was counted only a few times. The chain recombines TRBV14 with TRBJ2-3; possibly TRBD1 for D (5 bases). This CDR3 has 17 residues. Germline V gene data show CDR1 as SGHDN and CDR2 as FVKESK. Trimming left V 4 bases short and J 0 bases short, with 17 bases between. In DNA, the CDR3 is TGTGCCAGCAGCCTTAATCCAGGGCAGGGAAGCACAGATACGCAGTATTTT. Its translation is CASSLNPGQGSTDTQYF.